This T cell receptor (beta chain) stems from a study of blood T cell repertoires in COVID-19. Across the study: Some COVID-19 samples were acute and others convalescent; all came from the United States, Italy and Spain. Sample material is recorded as cDNA or gDNA derived from T cells, B-cell-depleted T cells, or PBMCs.

This clone was seen just once. Under the authors' procedure: Reference gene primers were amplified, and this amplification served to estimate nucleated cell counts. Method: immunoSEQ multiplex PCR; TCRdb's copy keeps in-frame clones and lacks some. V, J and clone size are taken as reported in that table, and D and trimming were inferred from the DNA itself. The sample has about 370,000 clones, nearly 90% seen once. The sequence was collected from a man aged 18 to 29 with active or convalescent COVID-19. The sequenced material came from peripheral blood.

CDR3 amino acids: CASSSLPIGNEKLFF. The CDR3 DNA reads as TGTGCCAGCAGCTCGTTACCTATCGGTAATGAAAAACTGTTTTTT. J is TRBJ1-4 and V is TRBV7-2; the D is unclear. With 4 bases removed from V and 4 bases from J, the gap between germline ends came to 13 bases. There are 15 residues in the CDR3. Germline CDR1 reads SGHTA; CDR2 reads FQGNSA.